The next 17 T cell receptor beta chains were all read from a single sample in a study of CD8 T cells in Susac syndrome. Random hexamers primed reverse transcription of about 0.45 to 1 ug RNA. TCRdb itself ran the immunoSEQ multiplex PCR reads through MiXCR, one entry per CDR3 protein. Of fewer than 80,000 distinct CDR3 sequences listed, approximately 94% are singletons. The sample was CD8+ T cells from PBMCs. These receptor sequences come from a human donor with Susac syndrome.

There are a few counts of this clonotype. The junction departs from the called germline gene at one end, perhaps through a read error. The chain employs TRBV5-1 and TRBJ2-7; D not certain. Germline assignment: CDR1 SGHRS and CDR2 YFSETQ. The CDR3 covers 13 residues. CDR3 residues: CASSLAAGYEQYF. In DNA, the CDR3 is TGTGCCAGCAGCTTAGCTGCCGGGTACGAGCAGTACTTC.

This rearrangement joins TRBV27 to TRBJ2-7; 9 bases match TRBD1. The CDR3 is 16 amino acids. Germline values: CDR1 MNHEY, CDR2 SMNVEV (reference sequence). Germline trimming cut 2 bases from V and 4 bases from J; bases unmatched to any gene: 9. The CDR3 DNA reads TGTGCCAGCAGTTTAGATGGCCCGGGACAGGGTTACGAGCAGTACTTC. It codes for CASSLDGPGQGYEQYF.

The genes are TRBV6-2 or TRBV6-3 and TRBJ1-1; D uncertain. Trimming pared 7 bases from V and 1 base from J, leaving 10 bases between. The CDR3 totals 13 residues. Germline loops: CDR1 MNHEY, CDR2 SVGEGT. The CDR3 loop is CASTLWQNTEAFF. DNA of the CDR3: TGTGCCAGCACCTTGTGGCAGAACACTGAAGCTTTCTTT.

V and J are TRBV3-1 and TRBJ2-3, with no clear D. V lost 4 bases and J lost 0, with 8 bases in between. Looked up from germline, CDR1 is LGHDT and CDR2 is YNNKEL (reference sequence). The CDR3 spans 14 residues. Here the CDR3 DNA reads TGTGCCAGCAGCCCTAAACTTAGCACAGATACGCAGTATTTT. Translating gives CASSPKLSTDTQYF.

This clonotype showed up just a few times. The chain joins TRBV27 to TRBJ2-1, with D perhaps matching TRBD2 (7 bases). The V end lost 3 bases, the J end lost 3 bases, and 9 bases lay between the germline ends. The germline V gene encodes CDR1 MNHEY and CDR2 SMNVEV (reference sequence). The CDR3 is made up of 14 amino acids. The CDR3 DNA follows: TGTGCCAGCAGTTTCGGGGGGCTCTACAATGAGCAGTTCTTC. Translating it yields CASSFGGLYNEQFF.

Only one count was recorded for this clonotype. The rearrangement uses TRBV7-9 and TRBJ2-2; tentatively, D is TRBD2 (6 bases). V dropped 10 bases and J dropped 3 bases, with 15 bases sitting between them. In germline, CDR1 is SEHNR, CDR2 FQNEAQ (reference sequence). The CDR3 loop spans 14 amino acids. The CDR3 sequence: CAKEGVPYTGELFF. CDR3 sequence (DNA): TGTGCCAAGGAGGGTGTACCATACACCGGGGAGCTGTTTTTT.

The V call is TRBV12-5, the J call TRBJ2-1; D is unresolved. CDR1 and CDR2 (germline): LGHNT, FRNRAP. V gave up 3 bases and J gave up 5 bases, with 14 bases separating them. The length of the CDR3 is 15 residues. CDR3 sequence: CASGFDPGRNNEQFF. CDR3 sequence (DNA): TGTGCTAGTGGTTTCGACCCCGGTAGGAACAATGAGCAGTTCTTC.

The gene calls are TRBV12-3 or TRBV12-4 and TRBJ2-1, with D possibly matching TRBD2 (6 bases). V lost 3 bases and J lost 12, with 12 bases in between. This CDR3 contains 12 residues. The CDR3 loop is CASSFWGDGQFF. The CDR3 DNA sequence: TGTGCCAGCAGTTTCTGGGGGGATGGGCAGTTCTTC.

V and J are TRBV4-1 and TRBJ2-7, with D perhaps TRBD1 (6 bases). V dropped 1 base and J dropped 0 bases, with 10 bases sitting between them. The germline V gene has CDR1 MGHRA and CDR2 YSYEKL. CDR3 length: 15 residues. DNA of the CDR3: TGCGCCAGCAGCCAAGGGCAGGGGAGCTCCTACGAGCAGTACTTC. The encoded protein is CASSQGQGSSYEQYF.

The V gene is TRBV7-6, the J gene TRBJ2-1; 12 nucleotides align to TRBD2. The CDR3 totals 17 residues. Per germline, CDR1 SGHVS and CDR2 FNYEAQ. Unmatched junction bases numbered 4, after V lost 2 bases and J lost 2 bases. CDR3 amino acids: CASSLLAGGQTYNEQFF. The DNA for the CDR3 is TGTGCCAGCAGCTTACTAGCGGGGGGGCAGACCTACAATGAGCAGTTCTTC.

This rearrangement joins TRBV29-1 to TRBJ2-7; TRBD1 agrees at 10 bases. CDR1 SQVTM and CDR2 ANQGSEA come from the germline V gene. V lost 3 bases, J lost 6 bases, and 8 bases stayed unmatched. This CDR3 spans 14 amino acids. CDR3 amino acids: CSVEKPGQGFEQYF. The CDR3 bases are TGCAGCGTTGAGAAACCGGGACAGGGGTTCGAGCAGTACTTC.

The gene calls are TRBV3-1 and TRBJ2-5, with 10 bases that match TRBD1. Trimming took 4 bases from V and 1 from J; bases not matched to a gene: 6. CDR3 length: 16 amino acids. Germline values: CDR1 LGHDT, CDR2 YNNKEL (reference sequence). Here the CDR3 reads CASSPGTGDPQETQYF. CDR3 in DNA: TGTGCCAGCAGCCCCGGGACAGGGGATCCCCAAGAGACCCAGTACTTC.

V and J are TRBV6-2 or TRBV6-3 and TRBJ1-6, with TRBD1 matching over 10 bases. CDR1 and CDR2 from the germline V gene are MNHEY and SVGEGT. This CDR3 comprises 15 residues. Germline trimming cut 4 bases from V and 9 bases from J; bases unmatched to any gene: 6. The CDR3 sequence is CASSSPRDRGSPLHF. The CDR3 region has the DNA TGTGCCAGCAGTTCACCCCGGGACAGGGGTTCACCCCTCCACTTT.

The J gene is TRBJ2-3, the V gene TRBV29-1; 8 bases are a match to TRBD1. J gave up 5 bases and V 1 base, and 11 bases lay outside the gene matches. The CDR3 consists of 16 residues. From germline, CDR1 is SQVTM and CDR2 ANQGSEA. The CDR3: CSVEAWTGMYQDTQYF. The CDR3 DNA is TGCAGCGTTGAAGCGTGGACAGGGATGTATCAAGATACGCAGTATTTT.

This rearrangement joins TRBV15 to TRBJ2-4; D is uncertain. Per the germline V gene, CDR1 is LNHNV and CDR2 is YYDKDF (reference sequence). Trimming removed 5 bases from V and 0 bases from J, with 11 bases in between. The CDR3 spans 15 residues. CDR3 nucleotide sequence: TGTGCCACCAGCGGGGATCTCCTAGCCAAAAACATTCAGTACTTC. Protein sequence: CATSGDLLAKNIQYF.

The sample holds a few counts of this clonotype. This chain connects TRBV7-2 to TRBJ2-7; tentative D call: TRBD1 (7 bases). The V and J ends lost 3 bases and 4 bases respectively, with 10 bases between them. CDR1 and CDR2 from the germline V gene are SGHTA and FQGNSA. The CDR3 length is 13 residues. The DNA for the CDR3 is TGTGCCAGCAGCTTGCAGGGGGGTTACGAGCAGTACTTC. Residues: CASSLQGGYEQYF.

The chain couples TRBV11-2 to TRBJ1-1; D uncertain. Trimming cost V 5 bases and J 6 bases, with 13 bases left between them. Germline V gene data show CDR1 as SGHAT and CDR2 as FQNNGV. This CDR3 is 13 amino acids long. CDR3 in DNA: TGTGCCAGCAGCCCCTCTCCCATTCCTGAAGCTTTCTTT. Translated: CASSPSPIPEAFF.